Below, 23 T cell receptor beta chains from the same sample are listed, as sequenced in a study of T cell repertoires in cytomegalovirus infection. TCRdb itself ran the reads through MiXCR, one entry per CDR3 protein. The table has 150,000 or so distinct CDR3 sequences, 15% to 20% seen once; the top ten hold about 17%. Sequences were obtained from CD8+ T cells from PBMCs. All receptors derive from a human donor in good health (CMV status not recorded). Some clones in this sample may be carry-over from other donors' samples.

A note on this clonotype: Sequence at one end of the junction differs from germline and may be a read error. J is TRBJ2-1 and V is TRBV6-1, with 8 positions matching TRBD2. CDR3 size: 15 residues. Germline loops: CDR1 MNHNS, CDR2 SASEGT. The CDR3 here is CASSVSGGSYNEQFF. CDR3 DNA sequence: TGTGCAAGCAGTGTAAGCGGGGGCTCCTACAATGAGCAGTTCTTC.

This clonotype is deemed medium-sized (0.01 to 0.1%). The V and J genes are TRBV11-2 and TRBJ2-1; 7 positions match TRBD2. Trimming at V came to 3 bases and at J to 6 bases, leaving 5 bases not matched to a gene. Per the germline V gene, CDR1 is SGHAT and CDR2 is FQNNGV. This CDR3 spans 14 amino acids. CDR3 nucleotides: TGTGCCAGCAGCTTCTCGGGAGGTGGCAATGAGCAGTTCTTC. Its translation: CASSFSGGGNEQFF. The full variable domain, its missing parts supplied by reference TRBV11-2 and TRBJ2-1, is EAGVAQSPRYKIIEKRQSVAFWCNPISGHATLYWYQQILGQGPKLLIQFQNNGVVDDSQLPKDRFSAERLKGVDSTLKIQPAKLEDSAVYLCASSFSGGGNEQFFGPGTRLTVL.

A few counts support this clonotype. The chain carries TRBV7-9 and TRBJ2-5; the D gene is possibly TRBD1 (6 bases). The CDR3 has 14 amino acids. Germline CDR1 SEHNR, CDR2 FQNEAQ (reference sequence). With 4 bases removed from V and 0 bases from J, the gap between germline ends came to 9 bases. CDR3 protein: CASSSWGHQETQYF. CDR3 in DNA: TGTGCCAGCAGCTCCTGGGGGCACCAAGAGACCCAGTACTTC.

This clonotype was recorded a few times. The V and J genes are TRBV19 and TRBJ1-4, with D perhaps TRBD1 (6 bases). Looked up from germline, CDR1 is LNHDA and CDR2 is SQIVND (reference sequence). The ends were cut back, 2 bases at V and 6 bases at J, with 13 bases in the middle. The CDR3 covers 15 residues. The CDR3, as DNA: TGTGCCAGTAGTATATGGGGGGCGTATGATGAAAAACTGTTTTTT. Protein sequence: CASSIWGAYDEKLFF.

In this sample, this clonotype turned up a few times. Since a much larger clone is just one base distant, this may be a read error. This rearrangement joins TRBV7-8 to TRBJ1-2; D is perhaps TRBD1 (5 bases). Germline lookup yields CDR1 SGHVS and CDR2 FQNEAQ. This CDR3 is 13 amino acids long. CDR3 amino acids: CVSSLGAFYGYTF. CDR3 nucleotide sequence: TGTGTCAGCAGCTTAGGGGCATTCTATGGCTACACCTTC.

This clonotype was found a few times. The chain combines TRBV29-1 with TRBJ2-1, with 10 bases aligning to TRBD2. Looked up from germline, CDR1 is SQVTM and CDR2 is ANQGSEA. CDR3 length: 13 residues. V lost 6 bases and J lost 8; bases outside the gene matches: 7. This CDR3 is CSVSGRAMDEQFF. DNA of the CDR3: TGCAGCGTAAGCGGGAGGGCCATGGATGAGCAGTTCTTC.

This clonotype was found many times. This chain joins TRBV9 and TRBJ1-1, with 7 bases that match TRBD1. Germline values: CDR1 SGDLS, CDR2 YYNGEE. The trim removed 3 bases at V and 1 base at J, leaving 3 bases unmatched. The length of the CDR3 is 14 residues. This chain's CDR3 is CASSGGQENTEAFF. For the CDR3, the DNA is TGTGCCAGCAGCGGAGGACAGGAGAACACTGAAGCTTTCTTT.

The chain's CDR3 is CSARLTGLGWEQYF. In DNA form, the CDR3 reads TGCAGTGCTAGGTTGACAGGACTGGGCTGGGAGCAGTACTTC. This rearrangement joins TRBV20-1 to TRBJ2-7, with D perhaps TRBD1 (6 bases). V was shortened by 3 bases and J by 7 bases, with 19 bases between the two germline ends. There are 14 residues in the CDR3. Germline V lookup: CDR1 DFQATT, CDR2 SNEGSKA (reference sequence).

The rearrangement uses TRBV28 and TRBJ2-7; maybe TRBD2 (5 bases). The CDR3 totals 15 residues. V was cut by 7 bases and J by 3 bases, with 19 bases left in between. Germline V CDR1 and CDR2: MDHEN, SYDVKM. The CDR3 sequence: CASTLRETGSYEQYF. The CDR3 DNA reads as TGTGCCAGCACCCTAAGGGAGACTGGGAGCTACGAGCAGTACTTC.

This sequence joins TRBV7-6 and TRBJ1-6, with D perhaps matching TRBD1 (6 bases). V lost 5 bases, J lost 7 bases, and 18 bases lay in between. The CDR3 length is 16 residues. CDR1 and CDR2 from the germline V gene are SGHVS and FNYEAQ. CDR3 residues: CASSMKPGQTNSPLHF. The CDR3, as DNA: TGTGCCAGCAGCATGAAACCCGGACAGACAAATTCACCCCTCCACTTT.

This clonotype was counted many times. The V and J genes are TRBV28 and TRBJ2-3; D is ambiguous. The CDR3 loop spans 12 amino acids. Germline loops: CDR1 MDHEN, CDR2 SYDVKM. With 6 bases removed from V and 4 bases from J, the gap between germline ends came to 8 bases. The CDR3 protein is CASSRIPDTQYF. In DNA form, the CDR3 reads TGTGCCAGCAGCCGAATCCCAGATACGCAGTATTTT. The complete variable domain, with remaining parts taken from reference TRBV28 and TRBJ2-3, reads DVKVTQSSRYLVKRTGEKVFLECVQDMDHENMFWYRQDPGLGLRLIYFSYDVKMKEKGDIPEGYSVSREKKERFSLILESASTNQTSMYLCASSRIPDTQYFGPGTRLTVL.

J is TRBJ2-5 and V is TRBV7-9; 7 bases are shared with TRBD2. With 1 base clipped from V and 0 bases from J, the junction kept 8 bases outside the gene matches. This CDR3 has 17 amino acids. CDR1 is SEHNR and CDR2 is FQNEAQ in the germline V gene (reference sequence). This CDR3 reads CASSLVGRTSNQETQYF. In DNA form, the CDR3 reads TGTGCCAGCAGCTTAGTGGGAAGGACTAGTAACCAAGAGACCCAGTACTTC.

The genes are TRBV9 and TRBJ1-5; TRBD1 agrees at 10 bases. Germline V gene data show CDR1 as SGDLS and CDR2 as YYNGEE. Germline trimming cut 3 bases from V and 6 bases from J; bases unmatched to any gene: 6. CDR3 size: 15 residues. The CDR3 region is CASSAGQGVSQPQHF. The CDR3 DNA sequence: TGTGCCAGCAGCGCCGGACAGGGGGTATCTCAGCCCCAGCATTTT.

The table lists this clonotype with many counts. This chain connects TRBV7-8 to TRBJ2-5; 9 bases are shared with TRBD1. Germline V gene sequence: CDR1 SGHVS, CDR2 FQNEAQ. Germline trimming cut 3 bases from V and 0 bases from J; bases unmatched to any gene: 2. CDR3 length: 15 amino acids. The CDR3, as DNA: TGTGCCAGCAGCTTGACAGGGGGGTACCAAGAGACCCAGTACTTC. Its translation is CASSLTGGYQETQYF.

J is TRBJ2-1 and V is TRBV7-9, with 9 bases lining up with TRBD2. Trimming removed 4 bases from V and 3 bases from J; junction bases left unmatched: 4. The CDR3 has 15 residues. The V gene's germline CDR1 is SEHNR and CDR2 FQNEAQ (reference sequence). CDR3 sequence: CASSSVAGVYNEQFF. CDR3 DNA sequence: TGTGCCAGCAGCTCGGTAGCGGGGGTCTACAATGAGCAGTTCTTC.

The J gene is TRBJ1-1, the V gene TRBV6-2 or TRBV6-3, with D perhaps TRBD1 (6 bases). Between the trimmed V and J ends, which lost 5 bases and 8 bases, there was a span of 18 bases. Germline V lookup: CDR1 MNHEY, CDR2 SVGEGT. CDR3 length: 14 amino acids. CDR3 bases: TGTGCCAGCAGTATCCGAGACACAGGGCTCGAAGCTTTCTTT. Its translation: CASSIRDTGLEAFF.

The chain is built from TRBV2 and TRBJ2-7, with D possibly being TRBD2 (6 bases). CDR3 length equals 15 residues. Trimming took off 0 bases at V and 1 base at J, with 10 bases between the two ends. Germline V gene sequence: CDR1 SNHLY, CDR2 FYNNEI. CDR3: CASSEAPGTSYEQYF. For the CDR3, the DNA is TGTGCCAGCAGTGAAGCCCCAGGGACTTCCTACGAGCAGTACTTC.

The chain is built from TRBV7-3 and TRBJ1-2; D gene uncertain. Deletions cut 5 bases from V and 8 bases from J, with 15 bases between. Germline CDR1 SGHTA, CDR2 FQGTGA. This CDR3 spans 13 amino acids. CDR3 nucleotide sequence: TGTGCCAGCAGCCCCTCGCGTTCGGAAGGCTACACCTTC. Translation gives CASSPSRSEGYTF.

This clonotype was detected only a few times. The chain joins TRBV28 to TRBJ2-7, with D maybe TRBD2 (6 bases). This CDR3 contains 18 residues. V shed 4 bases and J shed 3 bases, with 25 bases lying between them. Germline V gives CDR1 MDHEN, CDR2 SYDVKM. The CDR3 DNA sequence: TGTGCCAGCAGTTGGGATGGGGGAGGCCCCTCGAGGTTCTACGAGCAGTACTTC. Its translation: CASSWDGGGPSRFYEQYF.

The chain links TRBV14 to TRBJ2-1; D possibly uses TRBD1 or TRBD2 (5 bases each). This CDR3 has 13 residues. Germline lookup yields CDR1 SGHDN and CDR2 FVKESK. V dropped 2 bases and J dropped 12 bases, with 14 bases sitting between them. The CDR3 spells CASSQHRLRGQFF. DNA for the CDR3: TGTGCCAGCAGCCAACACAGGTTGAGGGGGCAGTTCTTC.

This clonotype was seen more than once but under ten times. This rearrangement joins TRBV6-2 or TRBV6-3 to TRBJ1-6; D not resolved. Germline V lookup: CDR1 MNHEY, CDR2 SVGEGT. Trimming removed 10 bases at V and 7 bases at J, with 17 bases between. The CDR3 has 14 amino acids. The CDR3 sequence is CATLRGDWNSPLHF. The CDR3 DNA follows: TGTGCCACCCTGCGTGGGGATTGGAATTCACCCCTCCACTTT.

This chain links TRBV6-5 with TRBJ2-7; D gene ambiguous. Germline CDR1 and CDR2: MNHEY and SVGAGI. The CDR3 length is 11 residues. V was clipped by 6 bases and J by 5 bases, with 8 bases between them. Here the CDR3 reads CASSKWDEQYF. CDR3 in DNA: TGTGCCAGCAGCAAATGGGACGAGCAGTACTTC.

In this sample, this clonotype turned up a few times. The chain joins TRBV6-2 or TRBV6-3 to TRBJ2-5; TRBD1 agrees at 8 bases. The V gene's germline CDR1 is MNHEY and CDR2 SVGEGT. The ends lost 4 bases at V and 1 base at J; junction bases unmatched: 8. The CDR3 totals 16 residues. CDR3 protein: CASSFTGGRVQETQYF. The DNA of the CDR3 is TGTGCCAGCAGTTTCACAGGGGGACGAGTCCAAGAGACCCAGTACTTC.